These 12 T cell receptor beta chains originate from one sample sequenced in a study of patients and donors after allogeneic stem cell transplantation. A single record per CDR3 protein comes from TCRdb applying MiXCR to the RT-PCR reads. Counted here are around 150,000 distinct CDR3 sequences, about 40% occurring once; the ten biggest clones make up 50%. The sample taken for sequencing was blood, either unsorted or a sorted T cell fraction (not recorded which). The receptors were sampled from a human donor who was either an allogeneic HSCT recipient or a stem cell or donor lymphocyte infusion donor (not recorded which). It is not recorded whose cells these are; they may come from a transplant donor.

This clonotype was seen a handful of times. The chain has TRBV5-1 and TRBJ1-2; D uncertain. The CDR3 spans 15 residues. Per germline, CDR1 SGHRS and CDR2 YFSETQ. V was trimmed by 0 bases and J by 2 bases, leaving 11 bases between them. The chain's CDR3 is CASSLGATPNYGYTF. CDR3 sequence (DNA): TGCGCCAGCAGCTTGGGGGCCACGCCAAACTATGGCTACACCTTC.

In this sample, this clonotype turned up a few times. The rearrangement links TRBV5-1 to TRBJ1-5; D is unresolved. Germline V gene lookup returns CDR1 SGHRS and CDR2 YFSETQ. CDR3 length equals 15 residues. V lost 4 bases to trimming and J lost 0 bases, with 11 bases between them. The CDR3 sequence: CASSQDGHSNQPQHF. DNA for the CDR3: TGCGCCAGCAGCCAGGACGGGCATAGCAATCAGCCCCAGCATTTT.

This clonotype occurred once. This chain links TRBV24-1 with TRBJ2-5, with D unresolved. The germline gives CDR1 KGHDR, CDR2 SFDVKD. The CDR3 length is 14 residues. V lost 4 bases to trimming and J lost 5 bases, with 13 bases between them. This chain's CDR3 is CATSDYRQTETQYF. The CDR3 DNA sequence: TGTGCCACCAGTGACTACCGGCAGACGGAGACCCAGTACTTC.

CDR3 region: CATSSGPPGGNEKLFF. CDR3 nucleotides: TGTGCCACCAGCAGTGGACCTCCGGGGGGTAATGAAAAACTGTTTTTT. This chain connects TRBV15 to TRBJ1-4, with D possibly TRBD1 on 5 matching bases. The germline gives CDR1 LNHNV, CDR2 YYDKDF (reference sequence). V was trimmed by 3 bases and J by 4 bases, leaving 15 bases between them. The CDR3 runs 16 residues.

This sequence joins TRBV27 and TRBJ1-1; D call uncertain. Between the trimmed V and J ends, which lost 7 bases and 1 base, there was a span of 16 bases. This CDR3 has 15 amino acids. Germline CDR1 is MNHEY and CDR2 is SMNVEV (reference sequence). CDR3 amino acids: CASTMGGIGNTEAFF. Here the CDR3 DNA reads TGTGCCAGCACCATGGGAGGGATCGGGAACACTGAAGCTTTCTTT.

This clonotype was seen a few times. The chain couples TRBV29-1 to TRBJ1-3; D gene unclear. Germline loops: CDR1 SQVTM, CDR2 ANQGSEA. The CDR3 contains 13 residues. V was shortened by 6 bases and J by 7 bases, with 16 bases between the two germline ends. The CDR3 region has the DNA TGCAGCGTAACCGGGCCGCTCCCCAACACCATATATTTT. Its translation is CSVTGPLPNTIYF.

This clonotype turned up a few times. V usage is TRBV6-5 and J usage is TRBJ1-2, with D unresolved. The CDR3 extends over 12 amino acids. V gave up 7 bases and J gave up 8 bases, with 14 bases separating them. CDR1 and CDR2 (germline): MNHEY, SVGAGI. CDR3 DNA sequence: TGTGCCAGCATGGACCCGACTAACGGCTACACCTTC. Translated: CASMDPTNGYTF.

The table lists this clonotype with a few counts. The chain couples TRBV7-3 to TRBJ1-4; D is unresolved. Trimming removed 0 bases at V and 5 bases at J, with 10 bases between. There are 15 residues in the CDR3. The V gene's germline CDR1 is SGHTA and CDR2 FQGTGA. CDR3: CASSLTGTENEKLFF. The CDR3 DNA reads as TGTGCCAGCAGCTTAACGGGTACAGAGAATGAAAAACTGTTTTTT.

V is TRBV11-3 and J is TRBJ2-6, with unresolved D. This CDR3 region has 13 residues. V was pared by 2 bases and J by 4 bases, with 3 bases between. Germline V lookup: CDR1 SGHNT, CDR2 YENEEA. CDR3 nucleotides: TGTGCCAGCAGCTTACGCGGGGCCAACGTCCTGACTTTC. Translating gives CASSLRGANVLTF. Full variable domain (outside the CDR3, taken from reference TRBV11-3 and TRBJ2-6): EAGVVQSPRYKIIEKKQPVAFWCNPISGHNTLYWYLQNLGQGPELLIRYENEEAVDDSQLPKDRFSAERLKGVDSTLKIQPAELGDSAVYLCASSLRGANVLTFGAGSRLTVL.

V usage is TRBV12-3 or TRBV12-4 and J usage is TRBJ1-1; D is perhaps TRBD1 (5 bases). This CDR3 spans 15 amino acids. Between the trimmed V and J ends, which lost 10 bases and 0 bases, there was a span of 18 bases. CDR3 region: CATSRDRAMNTEAFF. CDR3 in DNA: TGTGCCACATCCCGGGACCGCGCCATGAACACTGAAGCTTTCTTT.

The V and J genes are TRBV27 and TRBJ1-5; tentative D call: TRBD1 (5 bases). The CDR3 has 11 residues. Germline CDR1 is MNHEY and CDR2 is SMNVEV (reference sequence). V was pared by 11 bases and J by 6 bases, with 11 bases between. The CDR3 DNA reads as TGTGCCTCGGGGCGAGGTCAGCCCCAGCATTTT. Amino acid sequence: CASGRGQPQHF.

In its sample, this clonotype was seen once. The V gene is TRBV6-5, the J gene TRBJ2-3; D is possibly TRBD1 (6 bases). Germline CDR1 reads MNHEY; CDR2 reads SVGAGI. This CDR3 has 19 amino acids. Trimming shortened V by 6 bases and J by 1 base, and 26 bases separated the two germline ends. The CDR3 DNA reads TGTGCCAGCAGCCCTAGGGGGATAGCAGCAGCCCCTCGCACAGATACGCAGTATTTT. It translates to CASSPRGIAAAPRTDTQYF.